A selection of T cell receptor beta chains follows, all from one sample in a study of OX40 agonist ivuxolimab in advanced cancers. Clones were read by immunoSEQ multiplex PCR, and TCRdb kept only the in-frame ones, dropping some. The profile shows 50,000 to 85,000 clones, roughly nine tenths of them singletons. Sequences were derived from CD4+ or CD8+ T cells sorted from blood, sampled in a trial of the OX40 agonist ivuxolimab. These TCRs come from an adult with an advanced solid tumor such as melanoma, head and neck, liver or kidney cancer. CDR3s include the opening cysteine and the closing phenylalanine or tryptophan. The D gene is left open where the match is weak.

D	V	J	CDR3	DNA
TRBD2	TRBV6-1	TRBJ2-1	CTTSDRWNEQFF	TGCACCACTAGCGATCGATGGAATGAGCAGTTCTTC
TRBD2	TRBV5-6	TRBJ2-3	CASSFGSAGGMDTQYF	TGTGCCAGCAGCTTTGGTTCAGCGGGGGGGATGGATACGCAGTATTTT
TRBD1	TRBV18	TRBJ1-4	CASSPGQGREKLFF	TGTGCCAGCTCACCGGGACAGGGGAGAGAAAAACTGTTTTTT
-	TRBV28	TRBJ2-7	CASSSPRPGRTYEQYF	TGTGCCAGCAGTTCCCCCAGGCCAGGGAGGACCTACGAGCAGTACTTC
TRBD1	TRBV11-2	TRBJ2-5	CASSSTGTGILRTQYF	TGTGCCAGCAGCTCCACCGGGACAGGGATTTTGAGGACCCAGTACTTC
TRBD1	TRBV6-5	TRBJ1-4	CASSYPGQGAGKLFF	TGTGCCAGCAGTTACCCGGGACAGGGGGCCGGAAAACTGTTTTTT
-	TRBV7-2	TRBJ2-3	CTSSSITDTQYF	TGTACCAGCAGCTCAATTACAGATACGCAGTATTTT
TRBD1	TRBV7-9	TRBJ1-2	CASRLSGGKDGYTF	TGTGCCAGCAGACTTTCAGGGGGCAAGGACGGCTACACCTTC
-	TRBV13	TRBJ2-3	CASSSGGYGTDTQYF	TGTGCCAGCAGCTCTGGGGGGTATGGAACAGATACGCAGTATTTT
-	TRBV6-5	TRBJ1-6	CASSYIDVGSPLHF	TGTGCCAGCAGTTACATAGACGTCGGTTCACCCCTCCACTTT
-	TRBV27	TRBJ2-7	CASSLISVGALGNHEQYF	TGTGCCAGCAGTCTCATCTCCGTGGGGGCGTTAGGGAACCACGAGCAGTACTTC
-	TRBV27	TRBJ1-6	CASSLTAGYNSPLHF	TGTGCCAGCAGTCTAACCGCAGGTTATAATTCACCCCTCCACTTT
-	TRBV28	TRBJ2-3	CASRARDTQYF	TGTGCCAGCAGGGCGAGAGATACGCAGTATTTT
-	TRBV5-6	TRBJ1-1	CASNRRDGNTEAFF	TGTGCCAGCAACCGCCGGGACGGCAACACTGAAGCTTTCTTT
-	TRBV5-1	TRBJ1-2	CASSPSNDYGYTF	TGCGCCAGCAGTCCCTCGAACGACTATGGCTACACCTTC
-	TRBV18	TRBJ1-1	CASSVFSFGGETEAFF	TGTGCCAGCTCTGTATTCTCGTTTGGGGGCGAGACTGAAGCTTTCTTT
-	TRBV6-5	TRBJ1-1	CATTYREHTEAFF	TGTGCCACGACCTACAGGGAGCACACTGAAGCTTTCTTT
-	TRBV28	TRBJ1-2	CASSLPQGGPYGYTF	TGTGCCAGCAGTCTTCCTCAGGGTGGGCCTTACGGCTACACCTTC
-	TRBV25-1	TRBJ1-2	CASGAGYGYTF	TGTGCCAGCGGAGCGGGCTATGGCTACACCTTC
-	TRBV5-1	TRBJ2-1	CASSLGTSQTLSYNEQFF	TGCGCCAGCAGCTTGGGTACTAGTCAAACGCTCTCCTACAATGAGCAGTTCTTC
-	TRBV7-2	TRBJ2-3	CASSRQLDTQYF	TGTGCCAGCAGCCGACAGTTGGATACGCAGTATTTT
TRBD1	TRBV29-1	TRBJ1-1	CSANRGDTEAFF	TGCAGCGCAAACAGGGGTGACACTGAAGCTTTCTTT
-	TRBV27	TRBJ1-3	CASSLQGLGNTIYF	TGTGCCAGCAGTTTACAGGGCCTTGGAAACACCATATATTTT
-	TRBV10-1	TRBJ2-2	CASSEVGAGELFF	TGCGCCAGCAGTGAGGTGGGAGCCGGGGAGCTGTTTTTT
TRBD2	TRBV18	TRBJ2-3	CASSEAAGVRYF	TGTGCCAGCTCAGAAGCGGCGGGAGTTCGGTATTTT
-	TRBV6-1	TRBJ2-3	CASSDWGRADTQYF	TGTGCCAGCAGTGACTGGGGTCGCGCAGATACGCAGTATTTT